This TCR beta chain was sequenced during a study of T cell changes during pregnancy in multiple sclerosis. TCRdb keeps only in-frame clones here, not all; method: immunoSEQ multiplex PCR. Of approximately 120,000 clones listed, roughly 96% were seen once; the top ten hold approximately 0.45%. The CDR3 loop spans 15 amino acids. In germline, CDR1 is MNHNS, CDR2 SASEGT. Trimming cost V 3 bases and J 2 bases; bases outside gene matches: 5. The specimen was peripheral blood, collected after pregnancy. The chain uses TRBV6-1 and TRBJ2-7; 9 positions match TRBD1. The sequence derives from a female donor with multiple sclerosis, enrolled in a pregnancy study. CDR3 sequence: CASSEGDRVAYEQYF. CDR3 bases: TGTGCCAGCAGTGAGGGGGACAGGGTCGCCTACGAGCAGTACTTC.